This T cell receptor (beta chain) comes out of a study of blood T cell repertoires in COVID-19. Profiled with immunoSEQ multiplex PCR; TCRdb holds only in-frame clones, not every one. The sample has about half a million clones; around nine tenths are singletons. CDR3 length equals 13 residues. With 6 bases removed from V and 1 base from J, the gap between germline ends came to 9 bases. Germline loops: CDR1 SGHTA, CDR2 FQGNSA. The sequencing sample was made of PBMCs or T cells enriched from blood (not recorded which). The rearrangement uses TRBV7-2 and TRBJ1-1; D uncertain. This clonotype was obtained from a woman aged 60-75 years who had recovered from COVID-19. CDR3 protein: CASRLTANTEAFF. In DNA form, the CDR3 reads TGTGCCAGCAGACTCACAGCGAACACTGAAGCTTTCTTT.